This T cell receptor (beta chain) stems from a study of blood T cells in healthy people across ages. Study as a whole: Template switching caught about one barcoded beta molecule for each two T cells.

Together with a sample-barcoded 5' primer, a J-beta primer mix was included in a second PCR lasting about 6 to 12 cycles. In TCRdb, the 5' RACE reads were re-called with MiXCR into one record per CDR3 protein. The sample lists 1,500,000 or so distinct CDR3 sequences, 35% to 45% occurring once. Germline lookup yields CDR1 SGHRS and CDR2 YFSETQ. This CDR3 contains 15 residues. V lost 3 bases to trimming and J lost 6 bases, with 18 bases between them. Sequenced sample: blood. The V and J genes are TRBV5-1 and TRBJ2-5; D perhaps matches TRBD2 (6 bases). The source of this sequence is a woman between 18 and 29 years old in good health. For the CDR3, the DNA is TGCGCCAGCAGCTGGGACTCTTCACGGGTAAAGACCCAGTACTTC. It yields the protein CASSWDSSRVKTQYF.